This T cell receptor beta chain was captured in a study of OX40 agonist ivuxolimab in advanced cancers. Study-wide context: Ivuxolimab, which targeted the costimulatory receptor OX40 (CD134), was an agonistic, fully human IgG2 monoclonal antibody. Prior anti-PD-1, anti-PD-L1 or anti-CTLA-4 therapy was permitted, and checkpoint inhibitors had been received by more than 35% of dose-escalation patients. In the dose-escalation cohort, more than 75% of patients were male, and the mean age was around 60 years, with a range of about 23 to 90. Intravenous ivuxolimab was administered to patients every 2 weeks at six dose levels: 0.01, 0.1, 0.3, 1.5, 3 and 10 mg/kg. Partial responses were achieved by three dose-escalation patients, of whom one had hepatocellular carcinoma and two had cutaneous melanoma. The monotherapy dose-escalation portion (N ≈ 52 patients) of the phase I ivuxolimab trial is reported in the paper. Of the roughly 51 patients in dose escalation, 19 had hepatocellular carcinoma, around 15 had melanoma, 9 had renal cell carcinoma and 9 had head and neck cancer. The point of sequencing TCRbeta in the periphery was to test whether ivuxolimab changed TCR sequence diversity and drove clonal T-cell expansion.

General conclusions and limits of the study: After ivuxolimab, more expanded clones were found on average in CD8+ T cells than in CD4+ T cells. Which antigens the clonally expanded peripheral T cells were specific for was not determined. At doses of 0.1 to 3.0 mg/kg, clonal expansion of both CD4+ and CD8+ blood T cells was observed from baseline to week 6. Low levels of normalized T-cell clonal expansion were also seen in some patients who did not respond. Partial responders in the 0.1-3.0 mg/kg groups had among the lowest normalized peripheral clonal expansion, especially among CD8+ T cells.

Patients with a history of autoimmune disease or receiving systemic immunosuppression were excluded from the trial. In every dose cohort, peripheral blood was drawn for TCR sequencing at baseline, cycle 4 day 1, and cycle 7 day 1. The samples were drawn from a first-in-human, open-label, multicenter phase I dose-escalation trial of ivuxolimab. Adults with locally advanced or metastatic head and neck squamous cell, hepatocellular, melanoma or renal cell carcinoma were enrolled in the trial. Before TCR sequencing, CD4+ T cells and CD8+ T cells from peripheral blood were sorted into separate populations. By its share of the sample, this clone is medium-sized (0.01 to 0.1%). Its recognized antigen is unknown. No much larger clone exists at a distance of one base, and base qualities are not known. Genomic DNA was extracted from sorted cells for sequencing of the TCRbeta CDR3 region. The immunoSEQ Assay was used for sequencing of TCRbeta CDR3 regions. TCRdb re-hosts the immuneACCESS table, in-frame sequences only. Its copies lack some clones; in the studies checked, an unresolved V gene accounts for under half of them, and the cause for the rest is not known. This sample is represented by about 9,500 clones; 55% to 75% of them were singletons. The top ten clones comprise approximately 24% of the sample.

The germline V gene specifies SQVTM as CDR1 and ANQGSEA as CDR2. From the cysteine through the phenylalanine, the CDR3 covers 10 amino acids. Just the 30-base CDR3 DNA is kept, in frame starting at base 1. V sheds 4 bases and J sheds 5 bases, leaving 6 bases between their ends. The chain is assembled from TRBV29-1 and TRBJ2-7; no D gene is confidently identified. The sequenced sample was CD4+ or CD8+ T cells sorted from blood, obtained in a trial of the OX40 agonist ivuxolimab. The receptor was isolated from an adult with an advanced solid tumor such as melanoma, head and neck, liver or kidney cancer. The CDR3 corresponds to CSVVWDEQYF. The DNA is as follows: TGCAGCGTTGTATGGGACGAGCAGTACTTC.